These 13 T cell receptor beta chains share one sample of origin, sequenced in a study of CD8 T cells in Susac syndrome. The RNA, about 0.45 to 1 ug, was put through reverse transcription using random hexamers. TCRdb re-called the immunoSEQ multiplex PCR reads through MiXCR, storing one row per CDR3 protein. There are about 180,000 distinct CDR3 sequences in the sample; about 93% occur only once, and approximately 0.099% lies in the top ten. The sample was CD4+ T cells from PBMCs. These receptors were taken from a human donor with Susac syndrome.

The chain employs TRBV29-1 and TRBJ2-5; possibly TRBD1 for D (6 bases). V lost 6 bases and J lost 1, with 12 bases in between. Per germline, CDR1 SQVTM and CDR2 ANQGSEA. The CDR3 covers 13 residues. The CDR3 DNA follows: TGCAGCGTGGATAGACAGGCCCAAGAGACCCAGTACTTC. Its translation is CSVDRQAQETQYF.

The V and J genes are TRBV10-3 and TRBJ2-4; 7 bases are shared with TRBD2. This CDR3 spans 14 amino acids. V gave up 2 bases and J gave up 4 bases; unmatched junction bases: 2. Germline V gene data show CDR1 as ENHRY and CDR2 as SYGVKD. The CDR3 bases are TGTGCCATCAGTGAGACTAGCGAAAAAAACATTCAGTACTTC. It translates to CAISETSEKNIQYF.

V usage is TRBV7-2 and J usage is TRBJ1-3, with D possibly TRBD1 on 6 matching bases. Trimming took off 0 bases at V and 4 bases at J, with 19 bases between the two ends. The CDR3 totals 18 residues. Looked up from germline, CDR1 is SGHTA and CDR2 is FQGNSA. CDR3 DNA: TGTGCCAGCAGCTTAGCGAAGTTCGGGACACGATGGGGAAACACCATATATTTT. This encodes CASSLAKFGTRWGNTIYF.

The V and J genes are TRBV15 and TRBJ2-2; D is unresolved. Germline CDR1 LNHNV, CDR2 YYDKDF (reference sequence). V was clipped by 5 bases and J by 0 bases, with 13 bases between them. This CDR3 region has 16 residues. CDR3 protein: CATSPFGLTNTGELFF. DNA for the CDR3: TGTGCCACCAGCCCTTTCGGGCTTACGAACACCGGGGAGCTGTTTTTT.

The rearrangement uses TRBV20-1 and TRBJ2-3, with D possibly TRBD2 on 5 matching bases. CDR1 is DFQATT and CDR2 is SNEGSKA in the germline V gene (reference sequence). Trimming shortened V by 4 bases and J by 3 bases, and 11 bases separated the two germline ends. The CDR3 is 13 residues long. The CDR3 bases are TGCAGTGCTATTACTCCGGGGACAGATACGCAGTATTTT. Protein sequence: CSAITPGTDTQYF.

The V gene is TRBV6-1, the J gene TRBJ1-5; 10 bases are shared with TRBD1. This CDR3 has 13 residues. Germline CDR1 MNHNS, CDR2 SASEGT. With 4 bases clipped from V and 7 bases from J, the junction kept 1 base outside the gene matches. The CDR3 is CASSATGGQPQHF. CDR3 sequence (DNA): TGTGCCAGCAGTGCGACAGGGGGCCAGCCCCAGCATTTT.

V gene TRBV20-1 combines with J gene TRBJ1-1, with TRBD1 identical over 10 bases. Trimming removed 3 bases from V and 0 bases from J; junction bases left unmatched: 7. The CDR3 runs to 16 residues. From germline, CDR1 is DFQATT and CDR2 SNEGSKA (reference sequence). CDR3 sequence (DNA): TGCAGTGCTAGGGGACAGGGGATTAAGTTGAACACTGAAGCTTTCTTT. It yields the protein CSARGQGIKLNTEAFF.

V usage is TRBV20-1 and J usage is TRBJ2-1; D unclear. In germline, CDR1 is DFQATT, CDR2 SNEGSKA (reference sequence). V lost 3 bases to trimming and J lost 3 bases, with 6 bases between them. The CDR3 has 12 amino acids. The CDR3 loop is CSASTNYNEQFF. The CDR3 nucleotides are TGCAGTGCTAGTACTAACTACAATGAGCAGTTCTTC.

The chain couples TRBV28 to TRBJ1-2, with 9 nucleotides matching TRBD1. V trimming: 9 bases; J trimming: 2 bases; junction bases outside the gene matches: 4. The germline V gene has CDR1 MDHEN and CDR2 SYDVKM. The CDR3 is 13 residues long. As DNA, the CDR3 is TGTGCCAGTCGGACAGGGGAGAACTATGGCTACACCTTC. Protein product: CASRTGENYGYTF.

The chain uses TRBV28 and TRBJ2-7, with 7 bases identical to TRBD1. Germline CDR1 reads MDHEN; CDR2 reads SYDVKM. The CDR3 contains 15 residues. V trimming: 7 bases; J trimming: 4 bases; junction bases outside the gene matches: 13. The CDR3 reads CASTKGITRGYEQYF. The CDR3 DNA reads TGTGCCAGCACAAAGGGGATTACCAGGGGGTACGAGCAGTACTTC.

V and J are TRBV7-7 and TRBJ2-2; TRBD1 matches at 7 bases. Per germline, CDR1 SSHAT and CDR2 FNYEAQ (reference sequence). This CDR3 has 14 residues. V gave up 5 bases and J gave up 4 bases; unmatched junction bases: 4. The CDR3 DNA reads as TGTGCCAGCAGCGCGGACAGGTTCACCGGGGAGCTGTTTTTT. Translated: CASSADRFTGELFF.

V usage is TRBV7-3 and J usage is TRBJ2-5; possible D gene TRBD2, 6 bases. Trimming shortened V by 0 bases and J by 5 bases, and 13 bases separated the two germline ends. Germline loops: CDR1 SGHTA, CDR2 FQGTGA. The CDR3 runs to 15 residues. The CDR3 DNA sequence: TGTGCCAGCAGCTTAACGGGGAGCGGGTACGAGACCCAGTACTTC. It encodes CASSLTGSGYETQYF.

The chain employs TRBV6-2 or TRBV6-3 and TRBJ2-1, with unresolved D. V was shortened by 6 bases and J by 0 bases, with 3 bases between the two germline ends. The germline CDR1 and CDR2 sequences are MNHEY and SVGEGT. The CDR3 consists of 12 residues. DNA of the CDR3: TGTGCCAGCAGGGTCTCCTACAATGAGCAGTTCTTC. It translates to CASRVSYNEQFF.